This is a list of T cell receptor beta chains from one sample in a study of OX40 agonist ivuxolimab in advanced cancers. Here immunoSEQ multiplex PCR was the method, and the copy in TCRdb shows in-frame clones only, minus some. Among about 28,000 clones listed, around 88% were seen once. This specimen consisted of CD4+ or CD8+ T cells sorted from blood, obtained in a trial of the OX40 agonist ivuxolimab. All receptors derive from an adult with an advanced solid tumor such as melanoma, head and neck, liver or kidney cancer. Both conserved end residues are part of each CDR3. Each record gives: V gene, D gene, J gene, clone size, CDR3 DNA, CDR3 protein. D genes are given only for firm matches. Clone size is given for some rows only: seen once, a few or many times, or a class if the clone is expanded.

v_gene: TRBV13
d_gene: NA
j_gene: TRBJ2-3
abundance: NA
CDR3nt: TGTGCCAGCAGCTTAGGGGCAGATACGCAGTATTTT
CDR3aa: CASSLGADTQYF

v_gene: TRBV14
d_gene: NA
j_gene: TRBJ2-7
abundance: NA
CDR3nt: TGTGCCAGCAGCCAACTTCCAGGAAAGTACGAGCAGTACTTC
CDR3aa: CASSQLPGKYEQYF

v_gene: TRBV28
d_gene: TRBD2
j_gene: TRBJ2-7
abundance: NA
CDR3nt: TGTGCCAGCAGTTTTTCCGCTAGCGGGGGCTACGAGCAGTACTTC
CDR3aa: CASSFSASGGYEQYF

v_gene: TRBV28
d_gene: NA
j_gene: TRBJ1-1
abundance: NA
CDR3nt: TGTGCCAGCAGTTTGCTAGGGACTGAAGCTTTCTTT
CDR3aa: CASSLLGTEAFF

v_gene: TRBV9
d_gene: TRBD2
j_gene: TRBJ2-1
abundance: NA
CDR3nt: TGTGCCAGCAGCGCTAGCGGGAGGTCCTACAATGAGCAGTTCTTC
CDR3aa: CASSASGRSYNEQFF

v_gene: TRBV5-1
d_gene: TRBD2
j_gene: TRBJ2-7
abundance: NA
CDR3nt: TGCGCCAGCAGCTTGACTAGCGGGAGGGCCTGGAGCGAGCAGTACTTC
CDR3aa: CASSLTSGRAWSEQYF

v_gene: TRBV2
d_gene: TRBD2
j_gene: TRBJ2-3
abundance: once
CDR3nt: TGTGCCAGCAGGGGGACTAGCGGGAGCACAGATACGCAGTATTTT
CDR3aa: CASRGTSGSTDTQYF

v_gene: TRBV9
d_gene: NA
j_gene: TRBJ1-1
abundance: NA
CDR3nt: TGTGCCAGCAGCGAGCTAAACACTGAAGCTTTCTTT
CDR3aa: CASSELNTEAFF

v_gene: TRBV30
d_gene: TRBD1
j_gene: TRBJ2-1
abundance: NA
CDR3nt: TGTGCCTGGAGTCCCGGGACAGGGGGCTGGGGTGAGCAGTTCTTC
CDR3aa: CAWSPGTGGWGEQFF

v_gene: TRBV7-8
d_gene: TRBD2
j_gene: TRBJ2-1
abundance: NA
CDR3nt: TGTGCCAGCAGCATTAGCGGGGAGCAGTTCTTC
CDR3aa: CASSISGEQFF

v_gene: TRBV5-6
d_gene: NA
j_gene: TRBJ2-3
abundance: NA
CDR3nt: TGTGCCAGCAGCCACGGAGATACGCAGTATTTT
CDR3aa: CASSHGDTQYF

v_gene: TRBV28
d_gene: NA
j_gene: TRBJ2-6
abundance: once
CDR3nt: TGTGCCAGCAAGACCACCCCTGGGGCCAACGTCCTGACTTTC
CDR3aa: CASKTTPGANVLTF

v_gene: TRBV7-3
d_gene: NA
j_gene: TRBJ1-3
abundance: once
CDR3nt: TGTGCCAGCAGCTTAACAGGGGGCTCTGGAAACACCATATATTTT
CDR3aa: CASSLTGGSGNTIYF

v_gene: TRBV30
d_gene: NA
j_gene: TRBJ2-7
abundance: NA
CDR3nt: TGTGCCTGGAGTGTGTCCAGCTACGAGCAGTACTTC
CDR3aa: CAWSVSSYEQYF

v_gene: TRBV19
d_gene: NA
j_gene: TRBJ2-1
abundance: NA
CDR3nt: TGTGCCAGTAGTATAGCTCCTGGCAATGAGCAGTTCTTC
CDR3aa: CASSIAPGNEQFF

v_gene: TRBV29-1
d_gene: TRBD1
j_gene: TRBJ1-1
abundance: NA
CDR3nt: TGCAGCGTCGGGACAGGAGTTACGATGAACACTGAAGCTTTCTTT
CDR3aa: CSVGTGVTMNTEAFF

v_gene: TRBV10-1
d_gene: NA
j_gene: TRBJ1-1
abundance: NA
CDR3nt: TGCGCCAGCAGTAAAACGACGGACCCCATGGAAGCTTTCTTT
CDR3aa: CASSKTTDPMEAFF

v_gene: TRBV5-6
d_gene: TRBD1
j_gene: TRBJ1-2
abundance: NA
CDR3nt: TGTGCCAGCAGCTGGGAGACAGGGGGAGGTGGCTACACCTTC
CDR3aa: CASSWETGGGGYTF

v_gene: TRBV5-1
d_gene: NA
j_gene: TRBJ1-1
abundance: NA
CDR3nt: TGCGCCAGCAGCTACGACCGGAACACTGAAGCTTTCTTT
CDR3aa: CASSYDRNTEAFF

v_gene: TRBV7-9
d_gene: NA
j_gene: TRBJ2-5
abundance: NA
CDR3nt: TGTGCCAGCAGCTCAGTGGCTCAGGGGTGGAAAGAGACCCAGTACTTC
CDR3aa: CASSSVAQGWKETQYF

v_gene: TRBV4-2
d_gene: TRBD2
j_gene: TRBJ2-1
abundance: NA
CDR3nt: TGTGCCAGCAGCCAAGACTGGGCTAGCGGGAGGGATGAGCAGTTCTTC
CDR3aa: CASSQDWASGRDEQFF

v_gene: TRBV11-3
d_gene: TRBD2
j_gene: TRBJ2-1
abundance: NA
CDR3nt: TGTGCCAGCAGCTCCCCCGGGGGGGAGGCCCTTCCGAGCTCCTACAATGAGCAGTTCTTC
CDR3aa: CASSSPGGEALPSSYNEQFF

v_gene: TRBV9
d_gene: TRBD2
j_gene: TRBJ2-1
abundance: NA
CDR3nt: TGTGCCAGCAGCGTAGAGGGACTAGCGAAATCCTACAATGAGCAGTTCTTC
CDR3aa: CASSVEGLAKSYNEQFF

v_gene: TRBV25-1
d_gene: NA
j_gene: TRBJ2-7
abundance: NA
CDR3nt: TGTGCCAGCAGTGAGCACGAGCAGTACTTC
CDR3aa: CASSEHEQYF

v_gene: TRBV25-1
d_gene: NA
j_gene: TRBJ2-1
abundance: NA
CDR3nt: TGTGCCAGCGGAGGGGGGGGAAGTGAGCAGTTCTTC
CDR3aa: CASGGGGSEQFF

v_gene: TRBV30
d_gene: NA
j_gene: TRBJ1-3
abundance: medium-sized
CDR3nt: TGTGCCTGGAGTGTATTGGGTGCCGGTGGAAACACCATATATTTT
CDR3aa: CAWSVLGAGGNTIYF

v_gene: TRBV5-6
d_gene: TRBD2
j_gene: TRBJ2-1
abundance: NA
CDR3nt: TGTGTCAGCAGCTTTAGGTCAAAAGGGACTAGCGGGATCGATGAGCAGTTCTTC
CDR3aa: CVSSFRSKGTSGIDEQFF

v_gene: TRBV7-9
d_gene: NA
j_gene: TRBJ2-3
abundance: NA
CDR3nt: TGTGCCAGCAGCTTAGAGGGTCTAGTGCGTTCCACAGATACGCAGTATTTT
CDR3aa: CASSLEGLVRSTDTQYF

v_gene: TRBV10-1
d_gene: TRBD1
j_gene: TRBJ1-1
abundance: once
CDR3nt: TGCGCCAGCAGTCCAGACAGGGAAAACACTGAAGCTTTCTTT
CDR3aa: CASSPDRENTEAFF

v_gene: TRBV6-5
d_gene: TRBD2
j_gene: TRBJ2-3
abundance: NA
CDR3nt: TGTGCCAGCAGTTACTCTGCTAGCGGGAGCTCAGATACGCAGTATTTT
CDR3aa: CASSYSASGSSDTQYF

v_gene: TRBV9
d_gene: TRBD2
j_gene: TRBJ2-7
abundance: NA
CDR3nt: TGTGCCAGCAGCGTAGATCCTAGCGGGAGATCGGGCGAGCAGTACTTC
CDR3aa: CASSVDPSGRSGEQYF

v_gene: TRBV9
d_gene: NA
j_gene: TRBJ2-7
abundance: NA
CDR3nt: TGTGCCAGCAGCGTAGGATCGTCCAAGCAGTACTTC
CDR3aa: CASSVGSSKQYF

v_gene: TRBV6-1
d_gene: NA
j_gene: TRBJ2-2
abundance: NA
CDR3nt: TGTGCCAGCAGTGGACGCGCCAAAAAGGGGGGTCCCTACACCGGGGAGCTGTTTTTT
CDR3aa: CASSGRAKKGGPYTGELFF

v_gene: TRBV7-9
d_gene: NA
j_gene: TRBJ1-2
abundance: NA
CDR3nt: TGTGCCAGCAGCCACCCCCTTTCGTTGGACACCTTC
CDR3aa: CASSHPLSLDTF

v_gene: TRBV13
d_gene: TRBD1
j_gene: TRBJ1-2
abundance: NA
CDR3nt: TGTGCCAGCAGCTTAATTCTGGGACAGGGCTATGGCTACACCTTC
CDR3aa: CASSLILGQGYGYTF

v_gene: TRBV29-1
d_gene: TRBD1
j_gene: TRBJ2-3
abundance: once
CDR3nt: TGCAGCGTTGAAGGGGGTCCCGGGACAGGGACGGCAGATACGCAGTATTTT
CDR3aa: CSVEGGPGTGTADTQYF

v_gene: TRBV5-6
d_gene: NA
j_gene: TRBJ2-1
abundance: NA
CDR3nt: TGTGCCAGCAGGTACGGCAATGAGCAGTTCTTC
CDR3aa: CASRYGNEQFF

v_gene: TRBV11-2
d_gene: NA
j_gene: TRBJ2-5
abundance: many
CDR3nt: TGTGCCAGCAGCTCCCGACCCGGACAAGGGGGCCAGTACTTC
CDR3aa: CASSSRPGQGGQYF

v_gene: TRBV10-2
d_gene: NA
j_gene: TRBJ2-5
abundance: NA
CDR3nt: TGCGCCAGCCGGCGAAGCGGGCGCCCACAAGAGACCCAGTACTTC
CDR3aa: CASRRSGRPQETQYF

v_gene: TRBV5-6
d_gene: NA
j_gene: TRBJ1-3
abundance: NA
CDR3nt: TGTGCCAGCAGCTTGGTAGGAAACACCATATATTTT
CDR3aa: CASSLVGNTIYF

v_gene: TRBV30
d_gene: TRBD2
j_gene: TRBJ2-4
abundance: few
CDR3nt: TGTGCCTGGAGTGTACTAGCGGGGAACATTCAGTACTTC
CDR3aa: CAWSVLAGNIQYF

v_gene: TRBV2
d_gene: TRBD2
j_gene: TRBJ2-1
abundance: NA
CDR3nt: TGTGCCAGCACCTCCGGGACTAGCGCCTACAATGAGCAGTTCTTC
CDR3aa: CASTSGTSAYNEQFF

v_gene: TRBV7-9
d_gene: NA
j_gene: TRBJ1-5
abundance: NA
CDR3nt: TGTGCCAGCAGCAGCAGGGAGGATCAGCCCCAGCATTTT
CDR3aa: CASSSREDQPQHF

v_gene: TRBV11-2
d_gene: NA
j_gene: TRBJ1-2
abundance: NA
CDR3nt: TGTGCCAGCAGCTTACCGCCGGACCGCTATGGCTACACCTTC
CDR3aa: CASSLPPDRYGYTF

v_gene: TRBV5-1
d_gene: NA
j_gene: TRBJ1-3
abundance: NA
CDR3nt: TGCGCCAGCAGCCCACGGGGGCACTCTGGAAACACCATATATTTT
CDR3aa: CASSPRGHSGNTIYF

v_gene: TRBV11-1
d_gene: TRBD1
j_gene: TRBJ1-1
abundance: NA
CDR3nt: TGTGCCAGCAGCTTACCCAGGGACAGGGGTAGCCTCAGGAACACTGAAGCTTTCTTT
CDR3aa: CASSLPRDRGSLRNTEAFF

v_gene: TRBV6-5
d_gene: TRBD2
j_gene: TRBJ2-7
abundance: once
CDR3nt: TGTGCCAGCAGTTTAACTAGCGGGAGCTACGAGCAGTACTTC
CDR3aa: CASSLTSGSYEQYF

v_gene: TRBV19
d_gene: NA
j_gene: TRBJ1-5
abundance: NA
CDR3nt: TGTGCCAGTAGTGTCGACAGGTGGTATCAGCCCCAGCATTTT
CDR3aa: CASSVDRWYQPQHF

v_gene: TRBV11-3
d_gene: NA
j_gene: TRBJ2-3
abundance: NA
CDR3nt: TGTGCCAGCAGCTTAGAAGCGGCTACAGATACGCAGTATTTT
CDR3aa: CASSLEAATDTQYF

v_gene: TRBV5-4
d_gene: NA
j_gene: TRBJ2-7
abundance: NA
CDR3nt: TGTGCCAGCAGCTTGGTTTCTAGTTACGAGCAGTACTTC
CDR3aa: CASSLVSSYEQYF

v_gene: TRBV4-1
d_gene: NA
j_gene: TRBJ1-2
abundance: NA
CDR3nt: TGCGCCAGCAGCCAAGATCCGGGGGGGCAATCTCATGGCTACACCTTC
CDR3aa: CASSQDPGGQSHGYTF

v_gene: TRBV7-9
d_gene: NA
j_gene: TRBJ1-1
abundance: NA
CDR3nt: TGTGCCAGCAGTCACGGCCGGGACTCCTCCAAAGGGAACACTGAAGCTTTCTTT
CDR3aa: CASSHGRDSSKGNTEAFF

v_gene: TRBV4-2
d_gene: TRBD1
j_gene: TRBJ1-6
abundance: NA
CDR3nt: TGTGCCAGCAGCTTCCGGACAGGGAATTCACCCCTCCACTTT
CDR3aa: CASSFRTGNSPLHF

v_gene: TRBV9
d_gene: NA
j_gene: TRBJ2-1
abundance: NA
CDR3nt: TGTGCCAGCGGTGGTGAGGGCCCCTACAATGAGCAGTTCTTC
CDR3aa: CASGGEGPYNEQFF